A selection of T cell receptor beta chains follows, all from one sample in a study of beta chain features in type 1 diabetes. Here immunoSEQ multiplex PCR was the method, and the copy in TCRdb shows in-frame clones only, minus some. The sample holds hundreds of thousands of clones, approximately 10% seen once. The sequencing sample was made of naive CD4+ T cells from blood. These receptors all come from a woman under 40 in good health. Each CDR3 is given without its conserved first and last residue. Only part of the rows carry a size: once, few, many, or a class if the clone is expanded.

clone size | V gene | CDR3 protein
few | TRBV15 | ATSRRKTSGRTDTQY
- | TRBV4-3 | ASSQGRDRIVGYT
few | TRBV6-6 | ASSGQPTTNEKLF
- | TRBV18 | ASSPGTGADEQY
- | TRBV7-2 | ASSPDRDPYNEQF
few | TRBV30 | AWSATLKAGNTIY
- | TRBV19 | ASRLAGGNPNEQF
- | TRBV5-4 | ASSLGIAGNQETQY
few | TRBV18 | ASSPQGQGRQPQH
few | TRBV7-2 | ASSWDNTDTQY
- | TRBV18 | ASSTREAGYTGELF
few | TRBV27 | ASSSQGLAGAYLAKNIQY
- | TRBV5-6 | ASSPTGAYEQY
- | TRBV18 | ASSPPGLPQETQY
- | TRBV5-4 | ASSVRLAGGNEQF
- | TRBV18 | ASSLGQGNQPQH
few | TRBV5-1 | ASSSQGADEQY
- | TRBV5-4 | ASSSGGRGNTGELF
few | TRBV9 | ASSVGGRGQGSYEQY
few | TRBV18 | ASSPNGQAFAEKLF
few | TRBV4-2 | ASSQAPSGNTGELF
- | TRBV23-1 | ASSQSSQGCYEQY
- | TRBV5-1 | ASSPSGSEYEQY
- | TRBV30 | AWSILGGETQY
few | TRBV9 | ASSVEGQGGEQY
- | TRBV30 | AWSGGGYEQY
few | TRBV28 | ASSLYETGGRGEQF
- | TRBV15 | ATSVSGTGEQY
- | TRBV30 | AWSSGTGGFNQPQH
few | TRBV18 | ASSSGRLAGPGEQY
few | TRBV6-6 | ASRPRDTKSYEQY
- | TRBV11-2 | ASSLISGSAYNEQF
- | TRBV7-2 | ASSYGEPVTYEQY
- | TRBV6-6 | ATLWGEGRDEQF
- | TRBV5-8 | ASSPYAGTGKETQY
few | TRBV4-3 | ASSQGAGGPYEQY
- | TRBV7-9 | ASSLAGSYYNEQF
- | TRBV9 | ASSVGTSGRAGQY
few | TRBV30 | AWRDNSYEQY
few | TRBV28 | ASVGLAGTGTQY
- | TRBV4-3 | ASSQQGAEAF
once | TRBV4-3 | ASSQTGQSGTDTQY
- | TRBV23-1 | ASRDRDPYEQY
- | TRBV18 | ASSPVQGDDTEAF
few | TRBV4-2 | ASSQGRGSYEQY
few | TRBV29-1 | SVVSDSTAGELF
few | TRBV30 | AWSSGRGYEQY
few | TRBV6-1 | ASSPLGGSEAF
few | TRBV27 | ASTTWGRVREQY
- | TRBV19 | ASSAGLAGIEQF
few | TRBV30 | AWSVLVTQY
few | TRBV9 | ASSPRGSGTTGELF
- | TRBV19 | ASSPGSGWGGELF
few | TRBV6-5 | ASSGLASGTNEQF
- | TRBV4-3 | ASSHTNRDTEAF
- | TRBV30 | AWTPLAANEQF
- | TRBV4-2 | ASSPGGSKEQY
few | TRBV9 | ASSFVDSPNYGYT
few | TRBV6-4 | ASPRESGANVLT